This T cell receptor beta chain was captured by sequencing in a study of naive and memory T cell subsets. The beta constant-region primer was an equimolar mix of two oligonucleotides covering TRBC1 and TRBC2. Nested alpha and beta constant-region primers with the SP2 primer drove four PCR rounds on ligated cDNA. TCRdb reprocessed the UMI-ligation and nested PCR reads via MiXCR and lists one record per CDR3 protein. The data hold 100,000 to 150,000 distinct CDR3 sequences, with 36% observed a single time. Germline CDR1 SGHTA, CDR2 FQGNSA. V gave up 1 base and J gave up 6 bases, with 10 bases separating them. This CDR3 has 14 amino acids. By proportion, this clonotype is medium-sized. The antigen is not known. Study findings and constraints: A clonotype means one alpha or beta sequence, not an alpha/beta pair. Over 85% of naive TCR sequences appeared only once, unlike memory subsets.

Four subsets defined by CD45RA and CD27 were sorted after CD3, CD4, CD8 and live/dead staining. Material: central memory CD4+ T cells from blood. The gene calls are TRBV7-2 and TRBJ2-1; no clear D. The sequence was obtained from a human donor in good health. The CDR3 DNA follows: TGTGCCAGCAGCTTAGTTGCTTCCCGCAATGAGCAGTTCTTC. This translates into CASSLVASRNEQFF.